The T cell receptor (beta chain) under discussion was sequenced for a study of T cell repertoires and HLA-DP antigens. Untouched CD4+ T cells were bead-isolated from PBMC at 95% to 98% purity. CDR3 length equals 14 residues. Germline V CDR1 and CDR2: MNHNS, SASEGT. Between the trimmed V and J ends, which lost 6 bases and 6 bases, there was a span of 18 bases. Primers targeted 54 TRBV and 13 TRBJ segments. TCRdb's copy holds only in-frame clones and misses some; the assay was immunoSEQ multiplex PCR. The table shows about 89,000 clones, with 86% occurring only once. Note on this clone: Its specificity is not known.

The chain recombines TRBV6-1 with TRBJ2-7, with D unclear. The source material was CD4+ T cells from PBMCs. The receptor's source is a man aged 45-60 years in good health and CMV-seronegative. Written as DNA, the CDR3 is TGTGCCAGCAGCTCCCCGTATCAGGATTCCGAGCAGTACTTC. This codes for CASSSPYQDSEQYF.